This T cell receptor (beta chain) was identified in a study of T-cell reconstitution after alpha-beta-depleted transplantation in children. This CDR3 contains 16 residues. V was cut by 2 bases and J by 0 bases, with 8 bases left in between. In germline, CDR1 is MDHEN, CDR2 SYDVKM. This clonotype has just a few counts. Library preparation (for TCRbeta) was performed with unique molecular identifiers. TCRdb redid the calling of the PCR reads with MiXCR, one entry per CDR3 protein. There are hundreds of thousands of distinct CDR3 sequences in the sample; roughly 23% occur only once, and more than 2% lies in the top ten.

The chain is built from TRBV28 and TRBJ2-6, with unresolved D. The receptor was derived from a girl aged 2 to 9 with Fanconi anemia, due to receive a stem cell transplant. The material sequenced was PBMCs, taken before TCRalphabeta/CD19-depleted stem cell transplant. The DNA of the CDR3 is TGTGCCAGCAGTTTAGCGTTGGTCTCTGGGGCCAACGTCCTGACTTTC. Translated, it gives CASSLALVSGANVLTF.